Each of the 11 T cell receptor beta chains below was sequenced from the same sample in a study of T-cell reconstitution after alpha-beta-depleted transplantation in children. Unique molecular identifiers were used in preparing the TCRbeta library. Using its own MiXCR run on the PCR reads, TCRdb lists one record per CDR3 protein. The table lists about 400,000 distinct CDR3 sequences, 15% to 20% of them singletons. The material was PBMCs, mostly from graft donor cells, obtained 360 days after TCRalphabeta/CD19-depleted stem cell transplant. These receptors all stem from a boy under three years old who had a stem cell transplant for Wiskott-Aldrich syndrome, so the T cells may come from the graft donor.

This clonotype was seen only a few times. Written as DNA, the CDR3 is TGCAGTGCTAGAGATATGGGCGATGAGCAGTTCTTC. It specifies CSARDMGDEQFF. The chain uses TRBV20-1 and TRBJ2-1; D remains ambiguous. CDR1 and CDR2 (germline): DFQATT, SNEGSKA (reference sequence). Trimming left V 0 bases short and J 8 bases short, with 8 bases between. The CDR3 sequence is 12 residues long.

This clonotype was picked up a small number of times. The V gene is TRBV20-1, the J gene TRBJ2-2; the D gene is possibly TRBD2 (5 bases). The CDR3 is 13 residues long. V lost 3 bases to trimming and J lost 2 bases, with 7 bases between them. CDR1 and CDR2 (germline): DFQATT, SNEGSKA (reference sequence). The CDR3 DNA sequence: TGCAGTGCTAGGAGCGGTAACACCGGGGAGCTGTTTTTT. It is translated as CSARSGNTGELFF.

The chain combines TRBV7-9 with TRBJ2-7, with 9 bases aligning to TRBD1. The trim removed 4 bases at V and 3 bases at J, leaving 7 bases unmatched. The CDR3 is 15 amino acids. The germline gives CDR1 SEHNR, CDR2 FQNEAQ (reference sequence). CDR3 amino acids: CASSSRGTGFYEQYF. The CDR3 nucleotides are TGTGCCAGCAGCTCTCGGGGGACAGGGTTCTACGAGCAGTACTTC.

J is TRBJ2-1 and V is TRBV15; D possibly corresponds to TRBD2 (7 bases). The germline V gene encodes CDR1 LNHNV and CDR2 YYDKDF (reference sequence). Trimming pared 2 bases from V and 9 bases from J, leaving 17 bases between. The CDR3 has 15 residues. The CDR3 reads CATSRYTGGGAEQFF. The CDR3 region has the DNA TGTGCCACCAGCAGATACACGGGGGGCGGGGCTGAGCAGTTCTTC.

This chain joins TRBV7-8 and TRBJ2-7; 15 nucleotides agree with TRBD2. The CDR3 length is 17 residues. Trimming cost V 6 bases and J 7 bases; bases outside gene matches: 13. The germline gives CDR1 SGHVS, CDR2 FQNEAQ. In DNA form, the CDR3 reads TGTGCCAGCAGTTCTTATTGGACTAGCGGGAGGGCCGAGGAGCAGTACTTC. It specifies CASSSYWTSGRAEEQYF.

V usage is TRBV24-1 and J usage is TRBJ2-1; 7 positions agree with TRBD1. With 3 bases clipped from V and 13 bases from J, the junction kept 8 bases outside the gene matches. This CDR3 has 13 residues. The germline V gene has CDR1 KGHDR and CDR2 SFDVKD. The CDR3 coding sequence is TGTGCCACCAGTGATCAATACAGGGGAACTCAGTTCTTC. Its protein product is CATSDQYRGTQFF.

The rearrangement links TRBV4-1 to TRBJ2-1; D is ambiguous. V lost 4 bases and J lost 6, with 7 bases in between. CDR1 is MGHRA, CDR2 YSYEKL, per germline. The CDR3 is 12 residues long. The CDR3 DNA is TGCGCCAGCAGCCGTCGGTTCAATGAGCAGTTCTTC. Its translation: CASSRRFNEQFF.

This chain uses TRBV2 with TRBJ2-7; 10 bases are shared with TRBD2. The J segment lost 1 base and the V segment lost 4 bases, leaving 4 bases of the junction unmatched. Germline CDR1 SNHLY, CDR2 FYNNEI. CDR3 length equals 15 residues. CDR3 residues: CASSALAGDSYEQYF. The CDR3 bases are TGTGCCAGCAGTGCTCTAGCGGGAGATTCCTACGAGCAGTACTTC.

This clonotype turned up a few times. The chain carries TRBV6-5 and TRBJ1-6; 7 positions agree with TRBD1. The CDR3 spans 16 residues. V lost 0 bases, J lost 6 bases, and 5 bases stayed unmatched. Germline V gene lookup returns CDR1 MNHEY and CDR2 SVGAGI. CDR3 DNA sequence: TGTGCCAGCAGTTACTCGAAGGGGGCAAGTAATTCACCCCTCCACTTT. Translated: CASSYSKGASNSPLHF.

The sample holds many counts of this clonotype. CDR3 sequence (DNA): TGTGCCAGCAGTTTTGGCCTAGAAAAACTGTTTTTT. Translating gives CASSFGLEKLFF. The gene calls are TRBV12-3 or TRBV12-4 and TRBJ1-4; D is unclear. This CDR3 contains 12 residues. V lost 3 bases and J lost 8, with 7 bases in between.

V and J are TRBV4-1 and TRBJ2-1; TRBD1 aligns across 7 bases. The CDR3 loop spans 15 amino acids. From germline, CDR1 is MGHRA and CDR2 YSYEKL. V was clipped by 1 base and J by 6 bases; unmatched bases: 6. CDR3 DNA: TGCGCCAGCAGCCAAGGACAGGGAGTACCCAATGAGCAGTTCTTC. Translating it yields CASSQGQGVPNEQFF.